Following are 27 T cell receptor beta chains from one sample sequenced in a study of TIL therapy for anti-PD-1-resistant metastatic lung cancer. The time point denotes: pre-treatment sample, taken before nivolumab and TIL therapy. The tumor samples were excised metastases, mostly pleural nodules or supraclavicular lymph nodes. This was the immunoSEQ v3 assay. The method was immunoSEQ multiplex PCR; TCRdb's version includes in-frame clones alone and lacks a portion of them. Seen here are about 100,000 clones, under 70% observed once, and the top ten hold about 10%. The input for sequencing was tumor tissue, taken at baseline. These receptors came from a person aged 25 to 79 with non-small cell lung cancer.

V usage is TRBV27 and J usage is TRBJ1-3; D remains unclear. Trimming removed 4 bases from V and 2 bases from J, with 3 bases in between. The CDR3 runs to 12 residues. CDR1 is MNHEY, CDR2 SMNVEV, per germline (reference sequence). For the CDR3, the DNA is TGTGCCAGCAGTTCGACTGGAAACACCATATATTTT. Translation: CASSSTGNTIYF.

The CDR3 DNA reads TGCGCCAGCAGCTCAAACAGGGGTGGTAACACCGGGGAGCTGTTTTTT. This encodes CASSSNRGGNTGELFF. J is TRBJ2-2 and V is TRBV5-1; 7 positions agree with TRBD1. V was clipped by 3 bases and J by 2 bases; unmatched bases: 7. Looked up from germline, CDR1 is SGHRS and CDR2 is YFSETQ. This CDR3 contains 16 residues.

The genes are TRBV5-6 and TRBJ2-1; 11 bases are shared with TRBD2. The J segment lost 8 bases and the V segment lost 4 bases, leaving 8 bases of the junction unmatched. This CDR3 comprises 15 residues. Germline lookup yields CDR1 SGHDT and CDR2 YYEEEE. The CDR3 nucleotides read TGTGCCAGCAGCGCCCCTAGCGGGGGGTGGGATGAGCAGTTCTTC. Protein: CASSAPSGGWDEQFF.

The V and J genes are TRBV20-1 and TRBJ2-1; 12 nucleotides align to TRBD1. The CDR3 runs to 18 residues. V was pared by 3 bases and J by 0 bases, with 9 bases of the junction left unmatched. Germline lookup yields CDR1 DFQATT and CDR2 SNEGSKA (reference sequence). The CDR3 reads CSASSGTGGRSSYNEQFF. The CDR3 DNA sequence: TGCAGTGCTAGTTCCGGGACAGGGGGCCGAAGCTCCTACAATGAGCAGTTCTTC.

This clone was counted only a few times. The rearrangement joins TRBV5-5 to TRBJ2-7; 7 bases line up with TRBD1. The CDR3 is 14 amino acids. The V gene's germline CDR1 is SGHKS and CDR2 YYEKEE (reference sequence). V lost 0 bases and J lost 1; bases outside the gene matches: 1. Here the CDR3 DNA reads TGTGCCAGCAGCTTGGACAGGGGTTCCTACGAGCAGTACTTC. It encodes CASSLDRGSYEQYF. The full variable domain, completed using reference TRBV5-5 and TRBJ2-7, is DAGVTQSPTHLIKTRGQQVTLRCSPISGHKSVSWYQQVLGQGPQFIFQYYEKEERGRGNFPDRFSARQFPNYSSELNVNALLLGDSALYLCASSLDRGSYEQYFGPGTRLTVT.

Turning to this clone: The sample holds other DNA sequences that translate to the same CDR3. This chain uses TRBV14 with TRBJ2-7, with D uncertain. Germline V gene sequence: CDR1 SGHDN, CDR2 FVKESK. The germline V and J ends were trimmed by 3 bases and 3 bases, with 3 bases remaining between them. The CDR3 loop spans 11 amino acids. In nucleotides, the CDR3 is TGTGCCAGCAGCCATAACTACGAGCAGTACTTC. Translating it yields CASSHNYEQYF.

The chain has TRBV7-9 and TRBJ2-3; D is possibly TRBD1 or TRBD2 (6 bases each). Per germline, CDR1 SEHNR and CDR2 FQNEAQ (reference sequence). The CDR3 totals 11 residues. Trimming pared 7 bases from V and 6 bases from J, leaving 8 bases between. The CDR3 nucleotides read TGTGCCAGCAAAGGGGGGGATACGCAGTATTTT. It is translated as CASKGGDTQYF. Together with reference TRBV7-9 and TRBJ2-3, the CDR3 gives the full variable domain: DTGVSQNPRHKITKRGQNVTFRCDPISEHNRLYWYRQTLGQGPEFLTYFQNEAQLEKSRLLSDRFSAERPKGSFSTLEIQRTEQGDSAMYLCASKGGDTQYFGPGTRLTVL.

The chain links TRBV6-5 to TRBJ2-3; 8 bases fit TRBD1. Trimming removed 4 bases from V and 3 bases from J; junction bases left unmatched: 6. CDR1 MNHEY and CDR2 SVGAGI come from the germline V gene. The CDR3 sequence is 15 residues long. For the CDR3, the DNA is TGTGCCAGCAGTTCACAGGGGGTCCCTACAGATACGCAGTATTTT. Translated, it gives CASSSQGVPTDTQYF.

The rearrangement joins TRBV6-5 to TRBJ1-3; weak D call: TRBD1 (6 bases). CDR1 MNHEY and CDR2 SVGAGI come from the germline V gene. V was clipped by 8 bases and J by 8 bases, with 19 bases between them. The CDR3 contains 14 residues. CDR3 region: CASGIQGGADTIYF. The DNA of the CDR3 is TGTGCCAGCGGAATACAGGGTGGTGCGGACACCATATATTTT.

This chain joins TRBV5-1 and TRBJ2-1; D is ambiguous. Germline V gives CDR1 SGHRS, CDR2 YFSETQ. The CDR3 runs to 13 residues. V was shortened by 0 bases and J by 9 bases, with 10 bases between the two germline ends. CDR3 loop: CASSLALWGEQFF. Here the CDR3 DNA reads TGCGCCAGCAGCTTGGCCCTGTGGGGTGAGCAGTTCTTC.

This chain links TRBV7-9 with TRBJ2-5; 10 nucleotides match TRBD2. Trimming at V came to 1 base and at J to 1 base, leaving 9 bases not matched to a gene. Germline CDR1 SEHNR, CDR2 FQNEAQ (reference sequence). CDR3 length: 18 amino acids. The CDR3, as DNA: TGTGCCAGCAGCTTAGGGGTGCGAGGACTAGCGGCCCAAGAGACCCAGTACTTC. Protein sequence: CASSLGVRGLAAQETQYF.

V usage is TRBV6-5 and J usage is TRBJ1-2; no reliable D call. This CDR3 is built from 15 residues. With 6 bases removed from V and 2 bases from J, the gap between germline ends came to 16 bases. The germline V gene encodes CDR1 MNHEY and CDR2 SVGAGI. In nucleotides, the CDR3 is TGTGCCAGCAGAACCGGAGGCATCTTGAACTATGGCTACACCTTC. It codes for CASRTGGILNYGYTF.

The rearrangement links TRBV19 to TRBJ2-7; TRBD2 agrees at 13 bases. Trimming at V came to 4 bases and at J to 2 bases, leaving 2 bases not matched to a gene. Germline-derived CDR1 and CDR2 are LNHDA and SQIVND (reference sequence). This CDR3 contains 15 residues. In DNA form, the CDR3 reads TGTGCCAGTAGTAAGGGACTAGCGGGACCCTACGAGCAGTACTTC. Translation gives CASSKGLAGPYEQYF.

The chain links TRBV7-8 to TRBJ2-1; D possibly matches TRBD1 or TRBD2 (5 bases each). There are 15 residues in the CDR3. Germline CDR1 reads SGHVS; CDR2 reads FQNEAQ. The germline V and J ends were trimmed by 3 bases and 10 bases, with 19 bases remaining between them. In DNA form, the CDR3 reads TGTGCCAGCAGCTTCCGGGACCCATGGTTAGGGGAGCAGTTCTTC. It translates to CASSFRDPWLGEQFF.

This clone came up once. This sequence joins TRBV2 and TRBJ2-3, with D uncertain. From germline, CDR1 is SNHLY and CDR2 FYNNEI. Trimming took off 5 bases at V and 5 bases at J, with 8 bases between the two ends. The length of the CDR3 is 12 residues. The CDR3 DNA is TGTGCCAGCAGTCCCGGATTAGATACGCAGTATTTT. As protein: CASSPGLDTQYF. The whole variable domain, filled in from reference TRBV2 and TRBJ2-3, reads EPEVTQTPSHQVTQMGQEVILRCVPISNHLYFYWYRQILGQKVEFLVSFYNNEISEKSEIFDDQFSVERPDGSNFTLKIRSTKLEDSAMYFCASSPGLDTQYFGPGTRLTVL.

J is TRBJ1-4 and V is TRBV24-1; D is unresolved. The V gene's germline CDR1 is KGHDR and CDR2 SFDVKD. Deletions cut 2 bases from V and 10 bases from J, with 13 bases between. The CDR3 runs 14 residues. The CDR3 loop is CATSDSTQRGKLFF. The CDR3 nucleotides read TGTGCCACCAGTGATTCAACACAGAGAGGAAAACTGTTTTTT.

V usage is TRBV21-1 and J usage is TRBJ2-1; TRBD2 was called by the table and not checked on the DNA. TRBV21-1 is labeled a pseudogene. CDR3 length: 16 amino acids. The CDR3 protein is CASSKLAGETYNEQFF. DNA of the CDR3: TGTGCCAGCAGCAAGTTAGCGGGGGAAACCTACAATGAGCAGTTCTTC.

This chain links TRBV5-1 with TRBJ2-3; 7 positions match TRBD1. Trimming at V came to 3 bases and at J to 4 bases, leaving 5 bases not matched to a gene. The CDR3 contains 14 residues. The germline CDR1 and CDR2 sequences are SGHRS and YFSETQ. The CDR3 spells CASSSGQVPDTQYF. The CDR3 DNA sequence: TGCGCCAGCAGCTCCGGACAGGTTCCAGATACGCAGTATTTT.

The chain employs TRBV2 and TRBJ1-1; possibly TRBD1 for D (5 bases). Per the germline V gene, CDR1 is SNHLY and CDR2 is FYNNEI. The CDR3 extends over 15 amino acids. The V end lost 7 bases, the J end lost 1 base, and 16 bases lay between the germline ends. The DNA of the CDR3 is TGTGCCAGCAAAATCGGAGACAGATGGAACACTGAAGCTTTCTTT. Residues: CASKIGDRWNTEAFF.

In its sample, this clone was seen a few times. V gene TRBV4-1 combines with J gene TRBJ2-1; no reliable D call. The CDR3 contains 15 residues. Deletions cut 0 bases from V and 10 bases from J, with 16 bases between. Germline V CDR1 and CDR2: MGHRA, YSYEKL. The CDR3 here is CASSQDDGVAREQFF. CDR3 DNA: TGCGCCAGCAGCCAAGATGATGGGGTTGCGAGGGAGCAGTTCTTC.

The chain recombines TRBV3-1 (or the pseudogene TRBV3-2) with TRBJ1-1, with unresolved D. Trimming left V 1 base short and J 11 bases short, with 8 bases between. This CDR3 comprises 11 residues. The germline CDR1 and CDR2 sequences are LGHDT and YNNKEL (reference sequence). Written as DNA, the CDR3 is TGTGCCAGCAGCCAAGGAGGTCGGGCTTTCTTT. Residues: CASSQGGRAFF.

V usage is TRBV29-1 and J usage is TRBJ1-4; D unresolved. From germline, CDR1 is SQVTM and CDR2 ANQGSEA. The ends were cut back, 3 bases at V and 8 bases at J, with 13 bases in the middle. This CDR3 has 13 residues. The CDR3 nucleotides are TGCAGCGTTGATTTCGGACCCAACGAAAAACTGTTTTTT. Translation: CSVDFGPNEKLFF.

This clone was detected only once. The gene calls are TRBV30 and TRBJ2-1, with TRBD2 matching over 8 bases. The germline gives CDR1 GTSNPN, CDR2 SVGIG (reference sequence). This CDR3 region has 14 residues. With 0 bases clipped from V and 6 bases from J, the junction kept 4 bases outside the gene matches. The CDR3, as DNA: TGTGCCTGGAGTGTACTAGCGGAGATCAATGAGCAGTTCTTC. It codes for CAWSVLAEINEQFF. The full variable domain, its missing parts supplied by reference TRBV30 and TRBJ2-1, is SQTIHQWPATLVQPVGSPLSLECTVEGTSNPNLYWYRQAAGRGLQLLFYSVGIGQISSEVPQNLSASRPQDRQFILSSKKLLLSDSGFYLCAWSVLAEINEQFFGPGTRLTVL.

This chain uses TRBV6-2 or TRBV6-3 with TRBJ1-3; no clear D gene. The germline V gene has CDR1 MNHEY and CDR2 SVGEGT. Trimming cost V 1 base and J 0 bases, with 10 bases left between them. The CDR3 is made up of 16 amino acids. The CDR3 sequence: CASSYWWSTSGNTIYF. The CDR3 nucleotides read TGTGCCAGCAGTTACTGGTGGTCGACCTCTGGAAACACCATATATTTT.

The chain carries TRBV6-2 or TRBV6-3 and TRBJ2-4; D is ambiguous. Germline V lookup: CDR1 MNHEY, CDR2 SVGEGT. Trimming stripped 2 bases from V and 3 bases from J, with 20 bases between. The CDR3 sequence is 18 residues long. The CDR3 loop is CASSYTIHYSGGKNIQYF. In DNA, the CDR3 is TGTGCCAGCAGTTACACAATCCACTACTCCGGTGGCAAAAACATTCAGTACTTC.

The chain links TRBV4-2 to TRBJ2-5; maybe TRBD1 (6 bases). The CDR3 sequence is 15 residues long. The V end lost 0 bases, the J end lost 6 bases, and 14 bases lay between the germline ends. CDR1 is LGHNA, CDR2 YNFKEQ, per germline. The chain's CDR3 is CASSQDPLQGKTQYF. The CDR3 DNA reads as TGTGCCAGCAGCCAAGATCCCTTACAGGGAAAGACCCAGTACTTC.

The sample holds a few counts of this clone. The V call is TRBV7-6, the J call TRBJ2-7, with 8 bases lining up with TRBD2. CDR1 and CDR2 (germline): SGHVS, FNYEAQ. Trimming took 4 bases from V and 2 from J; bases not matched to a gene: 10. The CDR3 totals 16 residues. DNA for the CDR3: TGTGCCAGCAGCTCCGGCCCGCTAGCGGGCGCCTACGAGCAGTACTTC. Its protein is CASSSGPLAGAYEQYF.